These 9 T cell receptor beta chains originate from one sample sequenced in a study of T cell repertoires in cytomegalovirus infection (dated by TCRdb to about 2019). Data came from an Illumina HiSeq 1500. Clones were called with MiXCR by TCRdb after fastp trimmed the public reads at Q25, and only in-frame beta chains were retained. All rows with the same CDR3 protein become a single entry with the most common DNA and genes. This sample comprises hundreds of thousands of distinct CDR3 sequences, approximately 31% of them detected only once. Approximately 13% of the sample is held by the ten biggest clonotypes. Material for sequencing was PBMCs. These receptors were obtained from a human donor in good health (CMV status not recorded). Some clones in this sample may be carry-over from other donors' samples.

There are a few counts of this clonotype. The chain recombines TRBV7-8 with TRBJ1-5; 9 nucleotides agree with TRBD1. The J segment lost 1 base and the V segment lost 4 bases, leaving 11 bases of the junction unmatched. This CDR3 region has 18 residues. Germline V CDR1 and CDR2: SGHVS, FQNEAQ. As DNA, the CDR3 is TGTGCCAGCAGCTCGAATAGGGGGACAGGGAAAAGCAATCAGCCCCAGCATTTT. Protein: CASSSNRGTGKSNQPQHF.

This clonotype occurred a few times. The CDR3 spells CASSSDYDVITGELFF. The DNA for the CDR3 is TGTGCCAGCAGCTCGGACTACGACGTGATCACCGGGGAGCTGTTTTTT. This rearrangement joins TRBV11-1 to TRBJ2-2; D perhaps matches TRBD2 (6 bases). In germline, CDR1 is SGHAT, CDR2 FQDESV (reference sequence). Trimming removed 4 bases at V and 4 bases at J, with 16 bases between. CDR3 size: 16 residues.

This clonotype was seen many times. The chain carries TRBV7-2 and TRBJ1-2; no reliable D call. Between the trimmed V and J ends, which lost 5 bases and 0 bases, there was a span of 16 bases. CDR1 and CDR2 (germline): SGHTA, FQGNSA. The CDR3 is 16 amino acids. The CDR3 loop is CASSREAGRTNYGYTF. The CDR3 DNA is TGTGCCAGCAGCAGGGAAGCGGGTCGAACTAACTATGGCTACACCTTC.

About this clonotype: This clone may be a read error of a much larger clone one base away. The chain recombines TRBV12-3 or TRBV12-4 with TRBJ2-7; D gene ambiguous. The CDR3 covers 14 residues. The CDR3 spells CASSLGRREDERYF. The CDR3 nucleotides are TGTGCCAGCAGTTTAGGTCGGAGAGAGGATGAGCGGTACTTC.

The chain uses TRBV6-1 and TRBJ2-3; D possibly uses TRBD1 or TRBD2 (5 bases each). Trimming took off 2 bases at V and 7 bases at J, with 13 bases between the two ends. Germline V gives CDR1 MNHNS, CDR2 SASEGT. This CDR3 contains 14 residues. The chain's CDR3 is CASSEKVEGNTQYF. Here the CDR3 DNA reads TGTGCCAGCAGTGAAAAAGTAGAGGGGAATACGCAGTATTTT.

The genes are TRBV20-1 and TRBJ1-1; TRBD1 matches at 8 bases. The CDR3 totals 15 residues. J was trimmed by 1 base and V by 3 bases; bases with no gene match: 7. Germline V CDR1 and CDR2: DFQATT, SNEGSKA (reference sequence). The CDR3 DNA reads TGCAGTGCTAGGAAATACGGACAGGGGAACACTGAAGCTTTCTTT. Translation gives CSARKYGQGNTEAFF.

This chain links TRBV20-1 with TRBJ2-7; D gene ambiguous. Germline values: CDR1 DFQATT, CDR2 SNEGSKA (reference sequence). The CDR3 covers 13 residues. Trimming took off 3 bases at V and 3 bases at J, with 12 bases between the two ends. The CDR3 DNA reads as TGCAGTGCTAGGTGGACGGAGAGCTACGAGCAGTACTTC. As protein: CSARWTESYEQYF.

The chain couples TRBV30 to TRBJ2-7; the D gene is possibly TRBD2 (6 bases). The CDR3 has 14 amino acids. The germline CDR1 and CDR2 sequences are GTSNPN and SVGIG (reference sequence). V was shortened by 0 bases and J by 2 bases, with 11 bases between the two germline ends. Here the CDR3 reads CAWSVIGGTYEQYF. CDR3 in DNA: TGTGCCTGGAGTGTAATAGGAGGGACCTACGAGCAGTACTTC.

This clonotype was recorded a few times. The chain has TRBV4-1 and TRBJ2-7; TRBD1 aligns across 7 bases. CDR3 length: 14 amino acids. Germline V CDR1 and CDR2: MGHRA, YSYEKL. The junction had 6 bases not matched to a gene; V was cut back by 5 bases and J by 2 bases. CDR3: CASSYRQGTYEQYF. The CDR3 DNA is TGCGCCAGCAGCTACAGACAGGGCACCTACGAGCAGTACTTC.